The next 22 T cell receptor beta chains were all read from a single sample in a study of patients and donors after allogeneic stem cell transplantation. A single record per CDR3 protein comes from TCRdb applying MiXCR to the RT-PCR reads. This table holds 190,000 or so distinct CDR3 sequences, roughly two fifths found once. Source material: blood, either unsorted or a sorted T cell fraction (not recorded which). The receptor source for this set is a human donor who was either an allogeneic HSCT recipient or a stem cell or donor lymphocyte infusion donor (not recorded which). It is not recorded whose cells these are; they may come from a transplant donor.

This clonotype occurred a few times. V usage is TRBV10-3 and J usage is TRBJ2-1; D perhaps matches TRBD1 (6 bases). The CDR3 runs 13 residues. Trimming cost V 7 bases and J 10 bases, with 17 bases left between them. Per the germline V gene, CDR1 is ENHRY and CDR2 is SYGVKD. CDR3 sequence reads: CAIKFEAQGEQFF. CDR3 DNA: TGTGCCATCAAGTTCGAGGCTCAGGGGGAGCAGTTCTTC.

This clonotype was picked up many times. This is likely an artifact of a read error, given a far larger clone one base away. The chain couples TRBV6-5 to TRBJ2-2; unclear D gene. The CDR3 spans 13 residues. Trimming cost V 2 bases and J 3 bases, with 4 bases left between them. Germline assignment: CDR1 MNHEY and CDR2 SVGAGI. The chain's CDR3 is CASSYQDTGELFF. For the CDR3, the DNA is TGTGCCAGCAGTTACCAGGACACCGGGGAGCTGTTTTTT.

The J gene is TRBJ2-7, the V gene TRBV12-3 or TRBV12-4; the match to TRBD2 covers 10 bases. CDR3 length: 14 amino acids. V lost 6 bases and J lost 4; bases outside the gene matches: 6. The CDR3 spells CASSIFSGGYEQYF. CDR3 nucleotide sequence: TGTGCCAGCAGCATATTTAGCGGGGGGTACGAGCAGTACTTC.

The chain couples TRBV20-1 to TRBJ1-1; no firm D call. V lost 1 base to trimming and J lost 1 base, with 10 bases between them. Per germline, CDR1 DFQATT and CDR2 SNEGSKA (reference sequence). The CDR3 contains 14 residues. Written as DNA, the CDR3 is TGCAGTGCTAGAGTCACGACGGGGAACACTGAAGCTTTCTTT. Translation: CSARVTTGNTEAFF.

The V call is TRBV29-1, the J call TRBJ2-2; weak D call: TRBD2 (5 bases). The V gene's germline CDR1 is SQVTM and CDR2 ANQGSEA. The CDR3 sequence is 14 residues long. V was clipped by 7 bases and J by 1 base, with 13 bases between them. CDR3 sequence (DNA): TGCAGCGCTGCGACGGGGAAGAACACCGGGGAGCTGTTTTTT. It specifies CSAATGKNTGELFF.

This rearrangement joins TRBV28 to TRBJ2-2; D perhaps matches TRBD2 (5 bases). CDR3 length: 12 amino acids. The V and J ends lost 8 bases and 1 base respectively, with 5 bases between them. Germline assignment: CDR1 MDHEN and CDR2 SYDVKM. The CDR3 region has the DNA TGTGCCAGCCGGGAGAACACCGGGGAGCTGTTTTTT. It specifies CASRENTGELFF.

The chain is built from TRBV5-1 and TRBJ2-1; the D is unclear. The germline CDR1 and CDR2 sequences are SGHRS and YFSETQ. The CDR3 sequence is 15 residues long. V was pared by 0 bases and J by 8 bases, with 15 bases between. The CDR3 DNA is TGCGCCAGCAGCTTGGTGGTACGGCGTTCCGATGAGCAGTTCTTC. Protein: CASSLVVRRSDEQFF.

The genes are TRBV4-2 and TRBJ2-5; D gene ambiguous. Germline values: CDR1 LGHNA, CDR2 YNFKEQ. This CDR3 comprises 13 residues. V was shortened by 1 base and J by 8 bases, with 11 bases between the two germline ends. The CDR3 here is CASSQGGLETQYF. In nucleotides, the CDR3 is TGTGCCAGCAGCCAAGGTGGCCTGGAAACCCAGTACTTC.

This clonotype was detected once. The rearrangement joins TRBV28 to TRBJ1-4; a weak D match, TRBD1 (6 bases). The CDR3 runs 17 residues. V lost 2 bases, J lost 0 bases, and 13 bases lay in between. CDR1 is MDHEN, CDR2 SYDVKM, per germline. The CDR3 loop reads CASSLDLGAATNEKLFF. For the CDR3, the DNA is TGTGCCAGCAGTTTAGATCTGGGGGCAGCAACTAATGAAAAACTGTTTTTT. Full variable domain (missing parts from reference TRBV28 and TRBJ1-4): DVKVTQSSRYLVKRTGEKVFLECVQDMDHENMFWYRQDPGLGLRLIYFSYDVKMKEKGDIPEGYSVSREKKERFSLILESASTNQTSMYLCASSLDLGAATNEKLFFGSGTQLSVL.

The chain is built from TRBV11-2 and TRBJ2-2; a possible D gene is TRBD2 (6 bases). V shed 4 bases and J shed 1 base, with 13 bases lying between them. This CDR3 has 16 amino acids. The V gene's germline CDR1 is SGHAT and CDR2 FQNNGV. Here the CDR3 reads CASSSFGTLNTGELFF. Written as DNA, the CDR3 is TGTGCCAGCAGCTCCTTCGGGACTTTGAACACCGGGGAGCTGTTTTTT.

This chain uses TRBV9 with TRBJ2-7; D is undetermined. Between the trimmed V and J ends, which lost 4 bases and 5 bases, there was a span of 13 bases. CDR3 length: 13 residues. Germline V gives CDR1 SGDLS, CDR2 YYNGEE. CDR3 region: CASSPSANDEQYF. The CDR3 coding sequence is TGTGCCAGCAGCCCCTCCGCTAACGACGAGCAGTACTTC.

DNA for the CDR3: TGCAGTGTTAAAGACATTTATGGCACCGGGGAGCTGTTTTTT. Residues: CSVKDIYGTGELFF. The chain links TRBV20-1 to TRBJ2-2; no reliable D call. Trimming stripped 7 bases from V and 4 bases from J, with 16 bases between. Germline loops: CDR1 DFQATT, CDR2 SNEGSKA (reference sequence). This CDR3 spans 14 amino acids.

The CDR3 here is CASSWGANYGYTF. DNA of the CDR3: TGTGCCAGCAGTTGGGGGGCTAACTATGGCTACACCTTC. The chain employs TRBV27 and TRBJ1-2, with a possible D match to TRBD1 (5 bases). CDR1 is MNHEY and CDR2 is SMNVEV in the germline V gene (reference sequence). The ends were cut back, 4 bases at V and 0 bases at J, with 6 bases in the middle. The CDR3 consists of 13 residues.

The table lists this clonotype with a few counts. The chain carries TRBV5-1 and TRBJ1-1; 9 bases are a match to TRBD1. Germline V lookup: CDR1 SGHRS, CDR2 YFSETQ. This CDR3 has 14 residues. Trimming took 3 bases from V and 3 from J; bases not matched to a gene: 3. The CDR3 nucleotides are TGCGCCAGCAGCTATACAGGGGGCGACACTGAAGCTTTCTTT. It specifies CASSYTGGDTEAFF.

This clonotype was counted a few times. The genes are TRBV9 and TRBJ1-1; no reliable D call. Germline V gene sequence: CDR1 SGDLS, CDR2 YYNGEE. V lost 4 bases and J lost 1, with 8 bases in between. The CDR3 sequence is 13 residues long. This CDR3 reads CASSQPGNTEAFF. Here the CDR3 DNA reads TGTGCCAGCAGCCAGCCGGGGAACACTGAAGCTTTCTTT.

This clonotype was picked up a small number of times. This chain joins TRBV2 and TRBJ2-1; 10 bases align to TRBD1. The length of the CDR3 is 14 residues. Germline V gives CDR1 SNHLY, CDR2 FYNNEI. J was trimmed by 6 bases and V by 8 bases; bases with no gene match: 7. CDR3 amino acids: CASGGQGVGNEQFF. The CDR3 nucleotides read TGTGCCAGCGGAGGACAGGGGGTGGGCAATGAGCAGTTCTTC.

Only a few counts were recorded for this clonotype. The chain uses TRBV2 and TRBJ1-2; 9 bases are shared with TRBD1. Germline-derived CDR1 and CDR2 are SNHLY and FYNNEI. Germline trimming cut 6 bases from V and 4 bases from J; bases unmatched to any gene: 9. This CDR3 region has 15 residues. The CDR3 region has the DNA TGTGCCAGCAGCGCGGACAGGGGAGGAAGCTATGGCTACACCTTC. Residues: CASSADRGGSYGYTF.

This clonotype was seen only a few times. The rearrangement joins TRBV3-2 to TRBJ1-5; the table assigns TRBD1, which was not confirmed against the DNA. TRBV3-2 is a pseudogene locus. The CDR3 sequence is 15 residues long. CDR3 region: CASSQVTRGDQPQHF. The DNA for the CDR3 is TGTGCCAGCAGCCAAGTCACCCGGGGTGATCAGCCCCAGCATTTT.

This clonotype has more than one count but fewer than ten. This chain uses TRBV10-1 with TRBJ1-5; perhaps TRBD1 as D (5 bases). The CDR3 is made up of 13 amino acids. Germline loops: CDR1 WNHNN, CDR2 SYGVQD (reference sequence). Trimming pared 11 bases from V and 0 bases from J, leaving 11 bases between. CDR3 DNA: TGCGCCGGGGGTGATGATAGCAATCAGCCCCAGCATTTT. Translation: CAGGDDSNQPQHF.

The rearrangement uses TRBV9 and TRBJ2-5; 10 bases agree with TRBD2. Trimming cost V 7 bases and J 5 bases; bases outside gene matches: 8. The CDR3 contains 14 residues. The germline CDR1 and CDR2 sequences are SGDLS and YYNGEE. CDR3 residues: CASRPSGRGETQYF. The CDR3 DNA is TGTGCCAGCCGTCCCAGCGGGAGGGGGGAGACCCAGTACTTC.

CDR3: CASSQEVYGGEQFF. The DNA of the CDR3 is TGCGCCAGCAGCCAAGAGGTCTACGGGGGTGAGCAGTTCTTC. The V gene is TRBV4-3, the J gene TRBJ2-1, with D possibly being TRBD2 (6 bases). There are 14 residues in the CDR3. Per the germline V gene, CDR1 is LGHNA and CDR2 is YSLEER. The germline V and J ends were trimmed by 0 bases and 9 bases, with 12 bases remaining between them.

The V gene is TRBV7-9, the J gene TRBJ1-1; the D is unclear. Germline V CDR1 and CDR2: SEHNR, FQNEAQ (reference sequence). The V end was cut by 3 bases, the J end by 1 base, with 12 bases between. The CDR3 runs to 15 residues. The chain's CDR3 is CASSLGNGRNTEAFF. The CDR3 region has the DNA TGTGCCAGCAGCTTGGGAAATGGCAGGAACACTGAAGCTTTCTTT.